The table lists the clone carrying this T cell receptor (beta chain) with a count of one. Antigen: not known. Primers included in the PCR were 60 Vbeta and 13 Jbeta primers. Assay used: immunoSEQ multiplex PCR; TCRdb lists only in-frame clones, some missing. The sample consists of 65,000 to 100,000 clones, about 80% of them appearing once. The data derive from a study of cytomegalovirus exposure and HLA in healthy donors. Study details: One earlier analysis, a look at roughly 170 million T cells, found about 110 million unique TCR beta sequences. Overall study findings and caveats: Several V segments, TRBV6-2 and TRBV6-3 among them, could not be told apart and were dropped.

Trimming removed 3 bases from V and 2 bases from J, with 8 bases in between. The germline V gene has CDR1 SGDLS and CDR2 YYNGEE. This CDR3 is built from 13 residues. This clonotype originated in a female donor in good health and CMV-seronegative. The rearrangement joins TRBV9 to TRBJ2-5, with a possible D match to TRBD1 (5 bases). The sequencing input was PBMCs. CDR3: CASSETEQETQYF. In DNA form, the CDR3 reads TGTGCCAGCAGCGAGACAGAGCAAGAGACCCAGTACTTC.